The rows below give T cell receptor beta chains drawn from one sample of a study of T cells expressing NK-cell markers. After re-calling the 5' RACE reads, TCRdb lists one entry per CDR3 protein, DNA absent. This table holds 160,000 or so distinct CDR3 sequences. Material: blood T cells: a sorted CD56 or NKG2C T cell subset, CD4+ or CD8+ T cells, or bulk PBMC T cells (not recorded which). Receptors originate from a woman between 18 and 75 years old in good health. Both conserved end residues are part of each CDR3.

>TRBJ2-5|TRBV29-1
CSALLGYQETQYF
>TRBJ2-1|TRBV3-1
CASSQFAIPLKDEQFF
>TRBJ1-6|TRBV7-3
CASSSGTNNSPLHF
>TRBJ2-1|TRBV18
CASSSTTSGDNEQFF
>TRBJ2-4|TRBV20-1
CSAHGTSGGGAKNIQYF
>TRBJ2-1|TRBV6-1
CASSEERPLLVARPEQFF
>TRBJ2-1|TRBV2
CASSAPDKKGNEQFF
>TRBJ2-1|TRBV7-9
CASSLEIKYEQFF
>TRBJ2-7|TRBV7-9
CASSYTGYHEQYF
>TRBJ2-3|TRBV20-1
CSASPASGGRTDTQYF
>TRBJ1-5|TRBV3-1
CASSQGTGIYNQPQHF
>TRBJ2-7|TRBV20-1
CSAAGVGASEQYF
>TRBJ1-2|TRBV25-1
CASSVAGGGYTF
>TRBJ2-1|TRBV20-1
CSARRGSYNEQFF
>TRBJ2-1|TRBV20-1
CSARGGTSGTSYNEQFF
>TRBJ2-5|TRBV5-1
CASSLVPGGQETQYF
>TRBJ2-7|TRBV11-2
CASSLAREVQYF
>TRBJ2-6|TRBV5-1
CASNEGSGANVLTF
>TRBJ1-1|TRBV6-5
CASSYSGGGAEAFF
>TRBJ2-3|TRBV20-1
CSVRQRGRYTDTQYF
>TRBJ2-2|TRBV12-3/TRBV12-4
CASTPTANTGELFF
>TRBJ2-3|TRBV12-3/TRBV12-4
CASRLSGTSTDTQYF
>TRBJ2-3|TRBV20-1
CSARGTRSDTQYF
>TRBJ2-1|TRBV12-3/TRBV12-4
CASSPGSSGANNEQFF
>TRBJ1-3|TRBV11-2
CASSLSFGGGNTIYF
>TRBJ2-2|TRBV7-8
CASSFRLGSNTGELFF
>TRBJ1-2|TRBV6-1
CASNVGTSMMGYTF
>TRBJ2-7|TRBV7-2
CASSAIGWEYSYEQYF
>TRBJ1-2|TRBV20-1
CSVPPTDGYTF
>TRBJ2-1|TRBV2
CASGPGQREGSSYNEQFF
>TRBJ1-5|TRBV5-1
CASSLRGVSGQPQHF
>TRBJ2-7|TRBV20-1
CSARGDRLSSYEQYF
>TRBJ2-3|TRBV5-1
CASVQGGTDTQYF
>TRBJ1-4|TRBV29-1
CSAVSWEGKLFF
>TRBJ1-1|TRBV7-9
CASSSRTLLNTEAFF
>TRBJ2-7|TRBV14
CASSQAGLAGVYPYEQYF
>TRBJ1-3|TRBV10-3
CATGQTATSGNTIYF
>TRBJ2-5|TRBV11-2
CASSLTLGGASQETQYF
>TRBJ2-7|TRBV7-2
CASSLSWDGSYEQYF
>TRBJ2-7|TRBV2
CASTGTKSSYEQYF
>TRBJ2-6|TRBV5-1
CASSSSPGTGGTGANVLTF